This T cell receptor delta chain comes out of a study of gamma-delta T cells after stem cell transplantation. TCRdb re-called the RT-PCR reads via CATT. The table includes about 530 delta-chain clones, less than 3.5% detected once. About this clone: TCRdb shows a much larger clone's protein in place of this DNA's translation, and the two differ at residue 19, likely through a read error; the protein shown is translated from the DNA.

The clonotype was recovered from a human donor. It is not recorded whose cells these are; they may come from a transplant donor. Sequenced sample: gamma-delta T cells.

The CDR3 loop reads CACDTVGGLGTVSSGGPYADKLIF. In nucleotides, the CDR3 is TGTGCCTGTGACACCGTCGGCGGTCTGGGTACCGTGTCGTCTGGGGGACCGTACGCCGATAAACTCATCTTT. V and J are TRDV2 and TRDJ1; TRDD3 aligns across 8 bases. Losses at the gene ends were 0 bases for V and 3 bases for J; bases not matched to a gene: 32. The CDR3 has 24 residues. Germline loops: CDR1 GEAIGNYY, CDR2 EKD.